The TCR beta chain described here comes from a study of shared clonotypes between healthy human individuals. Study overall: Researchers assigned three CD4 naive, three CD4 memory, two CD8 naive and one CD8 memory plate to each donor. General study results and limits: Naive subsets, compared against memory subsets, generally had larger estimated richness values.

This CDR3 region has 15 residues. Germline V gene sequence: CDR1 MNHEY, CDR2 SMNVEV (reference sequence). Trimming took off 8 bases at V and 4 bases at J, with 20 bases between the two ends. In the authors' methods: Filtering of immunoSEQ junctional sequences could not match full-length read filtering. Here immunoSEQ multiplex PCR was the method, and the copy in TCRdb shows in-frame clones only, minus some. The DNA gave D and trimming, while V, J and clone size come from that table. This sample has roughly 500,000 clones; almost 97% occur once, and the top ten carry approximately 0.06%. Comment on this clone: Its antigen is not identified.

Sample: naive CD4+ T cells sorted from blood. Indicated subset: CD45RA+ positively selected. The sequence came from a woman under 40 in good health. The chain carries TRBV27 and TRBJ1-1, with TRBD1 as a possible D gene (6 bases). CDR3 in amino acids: CASRITGPGFTEAFF. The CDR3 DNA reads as TGTGCCAGCCGGATAACAGGGCCCGGTTTCACTGAAGCTTTCTTT.